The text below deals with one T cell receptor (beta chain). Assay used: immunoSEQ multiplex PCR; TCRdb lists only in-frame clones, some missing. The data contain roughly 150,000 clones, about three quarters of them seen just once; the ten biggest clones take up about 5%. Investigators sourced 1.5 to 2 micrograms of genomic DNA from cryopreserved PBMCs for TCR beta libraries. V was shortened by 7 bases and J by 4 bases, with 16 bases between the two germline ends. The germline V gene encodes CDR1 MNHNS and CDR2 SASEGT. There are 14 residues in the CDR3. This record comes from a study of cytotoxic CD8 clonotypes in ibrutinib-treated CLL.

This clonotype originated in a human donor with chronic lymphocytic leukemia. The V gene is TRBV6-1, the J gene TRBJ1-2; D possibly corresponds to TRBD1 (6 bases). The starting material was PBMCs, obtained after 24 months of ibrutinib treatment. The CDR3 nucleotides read TGTGCCAGCACCGACAGGCAAGGGGTCTATGGCTACACCTTC. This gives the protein CASTDRQGVYGYTF.